This T cell receptor beta chain appears in the sequencing data of a study of shared T cell receptors in the human thymus. CDR1 is SGHDN and CDR2 is FVKESK in the germline V gene. V shed 4 bases and J 6 bases; nucleotides not matched to a gene: 11. The CDR3 has 16 amino acids. Only in-frame clones appear in the TCRdb table, and some are missing; sequencing was by immunoSEQ multiplex PCR. The sample yields roughly 660,000 clones, more than 75% seen once. The sample was also reused in another study, on human thymus T cells. That investigation notes: During corrective heart surgery, resections were taken, and the thymus tissue came from them.

The sample was thymocytes. The TCR comes from a boy in the first two years of life with a congenital heart defect. The rearrangement links TRBV14 to TRBJ2-1; 8 nucleotides align to TRBD2. The CDR3 coding sequence is TGTGCCAGCAGCCTGGTCCTGAGCGGGAGTGGCAATGAGCAGTTCTTC. Translation: CASSLVLSGSGNEQFF.